A selection of T cell receptor beta chains follows, all from one sample in a study of OX40 agonist ivuxolimab in advanced cancers. Method: immunoSEQ multiplex PCR; TCRdb's copy keeps in-frame clones and lacks some. This table has 80,000 to 100,000 clones, about nine tenths appearing once. The specimen comprised CD4+ or CD8+ T cells sorted from blood, sampled in a trial of the OX40 agonist ivuxolimab. These receptors were taken from an adult with an advanced solid tumor such as melanoma, head and neck, liver or kidney cancer. Both conserved end residues are part of each CDR3. The order of the fields is J gene, V gene, D gene, clone size, CDR3 DNA, CDR3 protein. The D gene is left open where the match is weak. Rows may omit the clone size; those that give it use once, few, many or a size class.

TRBJ2-1,TRBV15,.,.,TGTGCCACCAGCAGAGGGGGCCCTAAGGGCAATGAGCAGTTCTTC,CATSRGGPKGNEQFF
TRBJ1-1,TRBV7-8,.,.,TGTGCCAGCAGCTTTAGGCAGGGAGGAACTGAAGCTTTCTTT,CASSFRQGGTEAFF
TRBJ2-7,TRBV6-1,TRBD1,.,TGTGCCAGCAGTGAAGTCGGACAGGGCGGCGAGCAGTACTTC,CASSEVGQGGEQYF
TRBJ1-2,TRBV5-1,TRBD1,.,TGCGCCAGCAGCTTGGTACAGGGGTCGGGCTACACCTTC,CASSLVQGSGYTF
TRBJ2-3,TRBV5-1,.,once,TGCGCCAGCAGCCCCGGACAGAGCACAGATACGCAGTATTTT,CASSPGQSTDTQYF
TRBJ1-4,TRBV7-9,.,.,TGTGCCAGCAGCCGAGGGGTAAATGAAAAACTGTTTTTT,CASSRGVNEKLFF
TRBJ2-1,TRBV19,.,.,TGTGCCAGTAGCCAGTGGGGTAGCTCCTACAATGAGCAGTTCTTC,CASSQWGSSYNEQFF
TRBJ2-1,TRBV5-1,.,.,TGCGCCAGCAGCTCCGGCAGGGGAGCCAATGAGCAGTTCTTC,CASSSGRGANEQFF
TRBJ1-2,TRBV30,.,.,TGTGCCTGGATGGCGGGCCCGGGGGGCTACACCTTC,CAWMAGPGGYTF
TRBJ2-2,TRBV2,.,.,TGTGCCAGATCTAGGGGGGCTTCGAACACCGGGGAGCTGTTTTTT,CARSRGASNTGELFF
TRBJ1-4,TRBV21-1,.,.,TGTGCCAGCAGCAAAGTTCCTGGGGCTAATGAAAAACTGTTTTTT,CASSKVPGANEKLFF
TRBJ2-5,TRBV7-7,TRBD1,few,TGTGCTAGCAGCCGGGACAGGGGTTCAGAGACCCAGTACTTC,CASSRDRGSETQYF
TRBJ1-1,TRBV5-7,TRBD1,once,TGTGCCAGCAGCCTAGGACAGGGGGCCGTAGGAGCTTTCTTT,CASSLGQGAVGAFF
TRBJ2-4,TRBV28,.,few,TGTGCCAGCAGTTTTTCCTCGCGAGGCGGGCACGTGAACCTAGCCAAAAACATTCAGTACTTC,CASSFSSRGGHVNLAKNIQYF
TRBJ2-7,TRBV6-5,TRBD1,.,TGTGCCAGCAGTTTCCGGACAGGGGCTACCGAGCAGTACTTC,CASSFRTGATEQYF
TRBJ1-4,TRBV5-1,TRBD1,.,TGCGCCAGCAGCCCTTCCCCAAGTTCAGGGGGCGAGGAAAAACTGTTTTTT,CASSPSPSSGGEEKLFF
TRBJ2-7,TRBV28,.,.,TGTGCCAGCAGTTCCGCCTACGAGCAGTACTTC,CASSSAYEQYF
TRBJ2-3,TRBV6-6,TRBD2,.,TGTGCCAGCAGTCCCTTCTCTAGCGGGGGGACAGATACGCAGTATTTT,CASSPFSSGGTDTQYF
TRBJ2-7,TRBV6-5,TRBD1,.,TGTGCCAGCAGTTATTCCTGGGACAGGGCATCCTACGAGCAGTACTTC,CASSYSWDRASYEQYF
TRBJ2-7,TRBV1,.,.,TGCACCAGCAGCCAATCCAGGGACGAGCAGTACTTC,CTSSQSRDEQYF
TRBJ2-3,TRBV5-1,.,.,TGCGCCAGCAGCTATATCGGGGGTAGCACAGATACGCAGTATTTT,CASSYIGGSTDTQYF
TRBJ1-6,TRBV6-6,.,.,TGTGCCAGCAGTCATCAGGGAGATACTAATTCACCCCTCCACTTT,CASSHQGDTNSPLHF
TRBJ1-6,TRBV11-2,TRBD1,few,TGTGCCAGCAGCTTAGTCGGGACAGGGAATTCACCCCTCCACTTT,CASSLVGTGNSPLHF
TRBJ1-6,TRBV19,.,.,TGTGCCAGTAGGCGTATAGGGTCCTCCTATAATTCACCCCTCCACTTT,CASRRIGSSYNSPLHF
TRBJ2-7,TRBV6-6,.,.,TGTGCCAGCAGTTACTCTCTCAGGGGACCCTACGAGCAGTACTTC,CASSYSLRGPYEQYF
TRBJ2-7,TRBV7-8,TRBD1,few,TGTGCCAGCAGCTTAGGGGCAGGGGGCTTTGGTGAGCAGTACTTC,CASSLGAGGFGEQYF
TRBJ2-6,TRBV7-2,.,.,TGTGCCAGCAGACCAGGGGCCTCTGGGGCCAACGTCCTGACTTTC,CASRPGASGANVLTF
TRBJ2-7,TRBV2,TRBD1,.,TGTGCCAGCATTAATGACAGGGGGCGATTCGAGCAGTACTTC,CASINDRGRFEQYF
TRBJ1-1,TRBV5-5,TRBD1,.,TGTGCCAGCAGCGGTTACAGGGGGCGGAACACTGAAGCTTTCTTT,CASSGYRGRNTEAFF
TRBJ2-7,TRBV7-2,.,.,TGTGCCAGTCAGGGCACCCCCTACGAGCAGTACTTC,CASQGTPYEQYF
TRBJ1-1,TRBV18,.,.,TGTGCCAGCTCACCACAGCTGCAGCGCATGGCTGAAGCTTTCTTT,CASSPQLQRMAEAFF
TRBJ2-7,TRBV6-5,.,.,TGTGCCAGCAGTTACGGTGGGTGGGGGGCCTCCTACGAGCAGTACTTC,CASSYGGWGASYEQYF
TRBJ2-1,TRBV6-5,TRBD1,.,TGTGCCAGCAGAGAGACAGGGGGCAGGGGTAATGAGCAGTTCTTC,CASRETGGRGNEQFF
TRBJ2-7,TRBV19,.,.,TGTGCCAGTAGTATAGATCTTCGGGGGACCCGGGCCTACGAGCAGTACTTC,CASSIDLRGTRAYEQYF
TRBJ2-3,TRBV10-3,TRBD2,.,TGTGCCATCAGTCCGGGGGGGGCGCAGTATTTT,CAISPGGAQYF
TRBJ2-7,TRBV4-1,.,.,TGCGCCAGCAGCCATGGGACGACAGCCATCGAGCAGTACTTC,CASSHGTTAIEQYF
TRBJ2-2,TRBV7-2,.,.,TGTGCCAGCAGCTTACTTACGGCAGGGGCCACCGGGGAGCTGTTTTTT,CASSLLTAGATGELFF
TRBJ2-5,TRBV5-1,.,.,TGCGCCAGCAGCTTCCGGGGGCAGACCCAGTACTTC,CASSFRGQTQYF
TRBJ2-5,TRBV5-4,TRBD2,.,TGTGCCAGCAGCCTTAGCGGGGAAGAGACCCAGTACTTC,CASSLSGEETQYF
TRBJ2-2,TRBV19,.,.,TGTGCCAGTGATTGGGGGGCGAACACCGGGGAGCTGTTTTTT,CASDWGANTGELFF
TRBJ2-3,TRBV9,.,.,TGTGCCAGCAGCGTAGGGCACAGTACCACAGATACGCAGTATTTT,CASSVGHSTTDTQYF
TRBJ1-6,TRBV6-5,.,.,TGTGCCAGCAAATCAAGCTCCTATAATTCACCCCTCCACTTT,CASKSSSYNSPLHF
TRBJ1-6,TRBV9,TRBD1,.,TGTGCCAGCAGCAGACAGGGGGGCACCCTGAATTCACCCCTCCACTTT,CASSRQGGTLNSPLHF
TRBJ1-5,TRBV2,TRBD1,.,TGTGCCAGCAGTGCGACAGGGAACAATCAGCCCCAGCATTTT,CASSATGNNQPQHF
TRBJ1-6,TRBV9,TRBD1,.,TGTGCCAGCAGCGTAGAGGGGCAGGGGGTTTCACCCCTCCACTTT,CASSVEGQGVSPLHF
TRBJ2-4,TRBV4-3,.,.,TGCGCCAGCAGCCAACCTCAGGGATTAGCCAAAAACATTCAGTACTTC,CASSQPQGLAKNIQYF
TRBJ2-6,TRBV29-1,.,.,TGCAGCGTTAGGTTTTGGGAAGGGACGCCTGGGGCCAACGTCCTGACTTTC,CSVRFWEGTPGANVLTF
TRBJ1-3,TRBV19,.,.,TGTGCCAGTAGCGGGGGCTACTCTGGAAACACCATATATTTT,CASSGGYSGNTIYF
TRBJ1-2,TRBV25-1,.,.,TGTGCCAGCAAAAACTCTGGGCTTACTAACTATGGCTACACCTTC,CASKNSGLTNYGYTF
TRBJ2-3,TRBV14,TRBD2,few,TGTGCCAGCAGCCAAGCCTTGGGACTAGCGGGGGCAGATACGCAGTATTTT,CASSQALGLAGADTQYF
TRBJ2-3,TRBV5-1,TRBD1,.,TGCGCCAGCAGCTCCGGGACAGCAAGCACAGATACGCAGTATTTT,CASSSGTASTDTQYF
TRBJ2-7,TRBV18,.,.,TGTGCCAGCTCACCACACTCCTACGAGCAGTACTTC,CASSPHSYEQYF
TRBJ1-3,TRBV19,.,.,TGTGCCAGTAGTACCGGTGGGGCGGGAAACACCATATATTTT,CASSTGGAGNTIYF
TRBJ2-1,TRBV5-4,.,.,TGTGCCAGCAGCTTGGGAGGGAATAGTGTCAATGAGCAGTTCTTC,CASSLGGNSVNEQFF